These 20 T cell receptor beta chains share one sample of origin, sequenced in a study of T-cell memory formation after mild COVID-19. One entry per CDR3 protein results from TCRdb running MiXCR on the 5' RACE reads. The table includes around 250,000 distinct CDR3 sequences, roughly 15% detected once. The source material was PBMCs or a T cell subset sorted from them (not recorded which). Receptors originate from a man between 18 and 29 years old who had mild COVID-19 (a few samples of this study predate the infection). Cell type and time point are not known.

V usage is TRBV20-1 and J usage is TRBJ1-4, with D possibly matching TRBD1 (6 bases). The CDR3 has 15 residues. Germline V gene lookup returns CDR1 DFQATT and CDR2 SNEGSKA (reference sequence). Deletions cut 3 bases from V and 0 bases from J, with 11 bases between. The CDR3: CSASDRSATNEKLFF. CDR3 DNA sequence: TGCAGTGCTAGTGACAGGAGTGCAACTAATGAAAAACTGTTTTTT.

The genes are TRBV27 and TRBJ2-7; perhaps TRBD1 as D (6 bases). CDR1 MNHEY and CDR2 SMNVEV come from the germline V gene (reference sequence). Trimming took off 8 bases at V and 6 bases at J, with 14 bases between the two ends. CDR3 length equals 12 residues. This CDR3 is CASPPFRGEQYV. The CDR3 nucleotides read TGTGCCAGCCCCCCGTTCAGGGGCGAGCAGTACGTC.

The gene calls are TRBV27 and TRBJ2-7; D gene uncertain. Trimming removed 7 bases at V and 2 bases at J, with 12 bases between. This CDR3 has 13 amino acids. Germline V lookup: CDR1 MNHEY, CDR2 SMNVEV (reference sequence). CDR3 coding DNA: TGTGCCAGCAATAAATATGGGACCTACGAGCAGTACTTC. It yields the protein CASNKYGTYEQYF.

A few counts support this clonotype. V and J are TRBV5-4 and TRBJ1-4, with D perhaps TRBD1 (6 bases). V was trimmed by 0 bases and J by 7 bases, leaving 19 bases between them. CDR1 SGHNT and CDR2 YYREEE come from the germline V gene (reference sequence). CDR3 length equals 17 residues. The CDR3 loop reads CASSLAVRGQGVEKLFF. CDR3 in DNA: TGTGCCAGCAGCTTGGCCGTTCGGGGGCAGGGAGTTGAAAAACTGTTTTTT.

This clonotype was counted between two and nine times. V and J are TRBV27 and TRBJ2-7, with D tentatively TRBD1 (6 bases). The V and J ends lost 6 bases and 0 bases respectively, with 12 bases between them. The CDR3 totals 14 residues. Germline assignment: CDR1 MNHEY and CDR2 SMNVEV (reference sequence). CDR3 protein: CASSLSGDSYEQYF. CDR3 DNA sequence: TGTGCCAGCAGCCTTTCAGGGGACTCCTACGAGCAGTACTTC.

The chain carries TRBV7-9 and TRBJ2-5; weak D call: TRBD1 (6 bases). Germline loops: CDR1 SEHNR, CDR2 FQNEAQ (reference sequence). V was cut by 4 bases and J by 2 bases, with 11 bases left in between. The CDR3 contains 14 residues. CDR3 sequence: CASSYGTLQETQYF. The CDR3 DNA follows: TGTGCCAGCAGCTATGGGACACTACAAGAGACCCAGTACTTC.

The gene calls are TRBV7-9 and TRBJ1-5; 9 bases are shared with TRBD1. Germline CDR1 is SEHNR and CDR2 is FQNEAQ (reference sequence). Trimming took 5 bases from V and 4 from J; bases not matched to a gene: 12. This CDR3 is 17 amino acids long. The CDR3 region is CASSHGTGLLGNQPQHF. In DNA, the CDR3 is TGTGCCAGCAGCCACGGGACAGGGTTGTTGGGGAATCAGCCCCAGCATTTT.

The rearrangement links TRBV2 to TRBJ1-5; weak D call: TRBD1 (5 bases). V gave up 10 bases and J gave up 4 bases, with 14 bases separating them. This CDR3 region has 13 residues. The V gene's germline CDR1 is SNHLY and CDR2 FYNNEI. The CDR3 sequence is CATTIGGNQPQHF. DNA of the CDR3: TGTGCCACCACTATCGGGGGGAATCAGCCCCAGCATTTT.

This clonotype was counted between two and nine times. This chain connects TRBV7-3 to TRBJ2-3; the D gene is possibly TRBD2 (5 bases). Looked up from germline, CDR1 is SGHTA and CDR2 is FQGTGA. This CDR3 has 14 amino acids. Trimming took 4 bases from V and 1 from J, leaving 9 bases between them. CDR3: CASSSDSGTDTQYF. CDR3 sequence (DNA): TGTGCCAGCAGCTCGGACTCGGGCACAGATACGCAGTATTTT.

The chain carries TRBV20-1 and TRBJ1-2; D might be TRBD1 (6 bases). Germline V gene sequence: CDR1 DFQATT, CDR2 SNEGSKA (reference sequence). The V gene lost 6 bases and the J gene lost 4 bases, with 18 bases spanning the gap. CDR3 length: 14 amino acids. CDR3 sequence: CSAWGQGSSYGYTF. CDR3 DNA sequence: TGCAGTGCCTGGGGGCAGGGCAGTAGCTATGGCTACACCTTC.

In DNA, the CDR3 is TGCGCCAGCAGTCCGACAGGGACGACAGATACGCAGTATTTT. As protein: CASSPTGTTDTQYF. The chain uses TRBV5-1 and TRBJ2-3; 7 bases align to TRBD1. The CDR3 contains 14 residues. With 5 bases clipped from V and 3 bases from J, the junction kept 6 bases outside the gene matches. Per germline, CDR1 SGHRS and CDR2 YFSETQ.

The gene calls are TRBV2 and TRBJ2-3; the D is unclear. This CDR3 is built from 12 residues. Between the trimmed V and J ends, which lost 6 bases and 7 bases, there was a span of 11 bases. Germline V CDR1 and CDR2: SNHLY, FYNNEI. CDR3 DNA: TGTGCCAGCAGGGAACCCTCCAATACGCAGTATTTT. Its translation: CASREPSNTQYF.

The chain employs TRBV28 and TRBJ2-5, with 9 bases that match TRBD2. Unmatched junction bases numbered 6, after V lost 2 bases and J lost 5 bases. The CDR3 extends over 15 amino acids. CDR1 is MDHEN and CDR2 is SYDVKM in the germline V gene. CDR3 nucleotide sequence: TGTGCCAGCAGTTTAAGGCTAGCGGGGACTGAGACCCAGTACTTC. It specifies CASSLRLAGTETQYF.

J is TRBJ1-5 and V is TRBV7-2; the D is unclear. This CDR3 region has 14 residues. Germline V gene data show CDR1 as SGHTA and CDR2 as FQGNSA. The V end lost 1 base, the J end lost 2 bases, and 6 bases lay between the germline ends. The CDR3 coding sequence is TGTGCCAGCAGCTTAGAAAGTGGCAATCAGCCCCAGCATTTT. Translation: CASSLESGNQPQHF. Looking up the rest from reference TRBV7-2 and TRBJ1-5 gives the full variable domain: GAGVSQSPSNKVTEKGKDVELRCDPISGHTALYWYRQSLGQGLEFLIYFQGNSAPDKSGLPSDRFSAERTGGSVSTLTIQRTQQEDSAVYLCASSLESGNQPQHFGDGTRLSIL.

V is TRBV6-2 or TRBV6-3 and J is TRBJ2-2; D gene unclear. The CDR3 extends over 15 amino acids. V shed 5 bases and J shed 1 base, with 11 bases lying between them. Germline V lookup: CDR1 MNHEY, CDR2 SVGEGT. CDR3 residues: CASSTGSGNTGELFF. CDR3 coding DNA: TGTGCCAGCAGTACCGGGTCGGGGAACACCGGGGAGCTGTTTTTT.

This clonotype has a single count. This chain uses TRBV7-6 with TRBJ2-5; TRBD1 agrees at 10 bases. V lost 0 bases, J lost 7 bases, and 11 bases stayed unmatched. CDR1 and CDR2 from the germline V gene are SGHVS and FNYEAQ. The CDR3 totals 17 residues. The CDR3 nucleotides read TGTGCCAGCAGCTTAGCCATTGGGGACAGGGGATATGGGACCCAGTACTTC. This gives the protein CASSLAIGDRGYGTQYF.

The chain is built from TRBV19 and TRBJ2-6, with D unclear. Germline V gene lookup returns CDR1 LNHDA and CDR2 SQIVND (reference sequence). The CDR3 extends over 14 amino acids. The V end was cut by 3 bases, the J end by 5 bases, with 8 bases between. Here the CDR3 DNA reads TGTGCCAGTAGTATTCCCCGGAGGGCCAACGTCCTGACTTTC. Protein product: CASSIPRRANVLTF.

The chain combines TRBV20-1 with TRBJ2-2; 7 positions match TRBD2. The V and J ends lost 1 base and 3 bases, in that order; junction bases with no gene match: 11. CDR1 is DFQATT, CDR2 SNEGSKA, per germline (reference sequence). The CDR3 length is 17 residues. The CDR3 region is CSARGLPYAGDTGELFF. CDR3 DNA: TGCAGTGCTAGAGGTCTCCCATACGCGGGAGACACCGGGGAGCTGTTTTTT.

The V and J genes are TRBV5-1 and TRBJ2-3, with TRBD2 identical over 7 bases. CDR1 is SGHRS and CDR2 is YFSETQ in the germline V gene. The CDR3 is made up of 14 amino acids. The V and J ends lost 5 bases and 6 bases, in that order; junction bases with no gene match: 9. The CDR3 spells CASRPGGLADTQYF. For the CDR3, the DNA is TGCGCCAGCAGACCGGGAGGTCTGGCTGATACGCAGTATTTT.

CDR3 protein: CASSRTGGGYQETQYF. The CDR3, as DNA: TGCGCCAGCAGCCGCACAGGGGGGGGATACCAAGAGACCCAGTACTTC. The chain links TRBV4-1 to TRBJ2-5; TRBD1 is a possible D gene (8 bases). Trimming shortened V by 4 bases and J by 0 bases, and 15 bases separated the two germline ends. The CDR3 totals 16 residues. Per germline, CDR1 MGHRA and CDR2 YSYEKL.